This T cell receptor (beta chain) stems from a study of blood T cell repertoires in COVID-19. Trimming took 4 bases from V and 12 from J; bases not matched to a gene: 12. Germline CDR1 and CDR2: LGHDT and YNNKEL (reference sequence). The CDR3 sequence is 15 residues long. The repertoire was sequenced with immunoSEQ multiplex PCR; TCRdb's copy has only in-frame clones and lacks some. In the table there are fewer than 250,000 clones, approximately 86% of which are singletons. Input material: PBMCs or T cells enriched from blood (not recorded which). The receptor's source is a woman aged 25 to 39 with acute COVID-19. V is TRBV3-1 (or the pseudogene TRBV3-2) and J is TRBJ1-6; 7 nucleotides match TRBD1. CDR3 in DNA: TGTGCCAGCAGCCTCCAGACAGGGACGGAGGGACCCCTCCACTTT. Protein: CASSLQTGTEGPLHF.